This T cell receptor beta chain was obtained from a study of Graves' ophthalmopathy and Graves' hyperthyroidism. Study at large: Peripheral blood samples were taken at initial diagnosis, before any treatment. Notes on the study in general: Ophthalmopathy cases were distinguished from stable hyperthyroidism by a 13-signature model, reaching about 90% sensitivity and 81.08% specificity. Ophthalmopathy progression cases were predicted by the model with roughly 68% sensitivity and less than 85% specificity.

The V gene's germline CDR1 is SQVTM and CDR2 ANQGSEA. The CDR3 is 12 amino acids. The junction had 4 bases not matched to a gene; V was cut back by 6 bases and J by 3 bases. Clinical symptoms, serum thyroxine, TRAb, thyroid ultrasound and orbital computed tomography determined diagnosis. Many counts were recorded for this clonotype. Antigen specificity is unknown. Researchers took RNA transcripts and amplified TCR beta CDR3 regions from them. RT-PCR with HTBI primers came first, then second-round multiplex PCR. MiXCR, run by TCRdb on the multiplex PCR reads, gives a single entry per CDR3 protein. There are 230,000 or so distinct CDR3 sequences in the sample; 45% occur only once, and about half lies in the top ten.

The origin of this receptor is an adult man with Graves' ophthalmopathy. The sample comprised peripheral blood. This rearrangement joins TRBV29-1 to TRBJ2-7, with 8 bases lining up with TRBD1. CDR3 in DNA: TGCAGCGTGAAGGACAGGGACTACGAGCAGTACTTC. Translated, it gives CSVKDRDYEQYF.